A selection of T cell receptor beta chains follows, all from one sample in a study of T cell repertoires in cytomegalovirus infection. TCRdb reprocessed the reads via MiXCR and lists one record per CDR3 protein. The table lists roughly 320,000 distinct CDR3 sequences, approximately 10% of them singletons, with more than 2.5% in the top ten. The sequenced sample was PBMCs. The receptors originated from a human donor in good health (CMV status not recorded). Some clones in this sample may be carry-over from other donors' samples. Each CDR3 is given with its conserved first and last residue. The order of the fields is CDR3 protein, CDR3 DNA, J gene, clone size, D gene, V gene. D genes are given only for firm matches. The size field is filled for only some rows; it gives once, few, many or a size class.

cdr3_aa: CASSGGQGPQHF
cdr3_nt: TGTGCCAGCAGTGGAGGGCAGGGGCCCCAGCATTTT
j_call: TRBJ1-5
clone_size: many
d_call: -
v_call: TRBV6-1

cdr3_aa: CASSLKAGAGGEQFF
cdr3_nt: TGTGCCAGCAGCTTAAAAGCGGGGGCCGGCGGTGAGCAGTTCTTC
j_call: TRBJ2-1
clone_size: many
d_call: TRBD2
v_call: TRBV11-3

cdr3_aa: CASSDGTARGNTIYF
cdr3_nt: TGTGCCAGCAGCGATGGGACAGCAAGAGGAAACACCATATATTTT
j_call: TRBJ1-3
clone_size: many
d_call: TRBD1
v_call: TRBV4-2

cdr3_aa: CATRPGTGALAKNIQYF
cdr3_nt: TGTGCCACCCGCCCCGGGACAGGGGCATTAGCCAAAAACATTCAGTACTTC
j_call: TRBJ2-4
clone_size: -
d_call: TRBD1
v_call: TRBV6-5

cdr3_aa: CASSLTVGSGANVLTF
cdr3_nt: TGTGCCAGCAGCTTAACCGTGGGATCTGGGGCCAACGTCCTGACTTTC
j_call: TRBJ2-6
clone_size: many
d_call: -
v_call: TRBV7-3

cdr3_aa: CASSLRAQETQYF
cdr3_nt: TGTGCCAGCAGTTTAAGGGCCCAAGAGACCCAGTACTTC
j_call: TRBJ2-5
clone_size: many
d_call: -
v_call: TRBV12-3/TRBV12-4

cdr3_aa: CATSRDVTSNQPQHF
cdr3_nt: TGTGCCACCAGCAGAGACGTGACGAGCAATCAGCCCCAGCATTTT
j_call: TRBJ1-5
clone_size: -
d_call: -
v_call: TRBV15

cdr3_aa: CASSWGRAETQYF
cdr3_nt: TGTGCCAGCAGCTGGGGGCGCGCGGAGACCCAGTACTTC
j_call: TRBJ2-5
clone_size: many
d_call: -
v_call: TRBV7-6

cdr3_aa: CASSYWAEHQPQHF
cdr3_nt: TGTGCCAGCAGTTACTGGGCAGAACATCAGCCCCAGCATTTT
j_call: TRBJ1-5
clone_size: many
d_call: -
v_call: TRBV6-6

cdr3_aa: CASSLAPGARPQHF
cdr3_nt: TGTGCCAGCAGCTTAGCGCCGGGGGCGAGGCCCCAGCATTTT
j_call: TRBJ1-5
clone_size: many
d_call: -
v_call: TRBV7-6

cdr3_aa: CSVEGGGGHRDFDEQFF
cdr3_nt: TGCAGCGTTGAAGGAGGCGGGGGACACCGTGATTTCGATGAGCAGTTCTTC
j_call: TRBJ2-1
clone_size: few
d_call: -
v_call: TRBV29-1

cdr3_aa: CASSSSLGRVNTEAFF
cdr3_nt: TGTGCCAGCAGTTCAAGCCTGGGACGGGTAAACACTGAAGCTTTCTTT
j_call: TRBJ1-1
clone_size: many
d_call: -
v_call: TRBV28

cdr3_aa: CSAWGQAGELFF
cdr3_nt: TGCAGTGCCTGGGGACAGGCCGGGGAGCTGTTTTTT
j_call: TRBJ2-2
clone_size: many
d_call: TRBD1
v_call: TRBV20-1

cdr3_aa: CATSMGGPQHF
cdr3_nt: TGTGCTACCTCTATGGGCGGTCCCCAGCATTTT
j_call: TRBJ1-5
clone_size: many
d_call: -
v_call: TRBV12-5

cdr3_aa: CASRTQENTEAFF
cdr3_nt: TGTGCCAGCAGAACCCAGGAGAACACTGAAGCTTTCTTT
j_call: TRBJ1-1
clone_size: -
d_call: -
v_call: TRBV6-2/TRBV6-3

cdr3_aa: CASSRRGLQGTDTQYF
cdr3_nt: TGTGCCAGCAGCCGACGGGGATTACAGGGTACAGATACGCAGTATTTT
j_call: TRBJ2-3
clone_size: many
d_call: -
v_call: TRBV7-2

cdr3_aa: CASSIGTGGLEQYF
cdr3_nt: TGTGCCAGCAGCATCGGGACAGGGGGCCTCGAGCAGTACTTC
j_call: TRBJ2-7
clone_size: many
d_call: TRBD1
v_call: TRBV7-8

cdr3_aa: CASSPFTGDTGELFF
cdr3_nt: TGCGCCAGCAGCCCGTTTACCGGGGACACCGGGGAGCTGTTTTTT
j_call: TRBJ2-2
clone_size: many
d_call: -
v_call: TRBV5-1

cdr3_aa: CASSLEQGGAQNIQYF
cdr3_nt: TGTGCCAGCAGCTTAGAACAAGGCGGGGCTCAAAACATTCAGTACTTC
j_call: TRBJ2-4
clone_size: many
d_call: -
v_call: TRBV7-8

cdr3_aa: CASSPPGGPVYGYTF
cdr3_nt: TGTGCCAGCAGCCCCCCGGGAGGACCGGTCTATGGCTACACCTTC
j_call: TRBJ1-2
clone_size: many
d_call: -
v_call: TRBV7-9

cdr3_aa: CASSQDIGYNSPLHF
cdr3_nt: TGTGCCAGCAGCCAAGATATAGGGTACAATTCACCCCTCCACTTT
j_call: TRBJ1-6
clone_size: many
d_call: -
v_call: TRBV14

cdr3_aa: CASSWTSGGIDTQYF
cdr3_nt: TGTGCCAGCAGCTGGACTAGCGGGGGTATAGATACGCAGTATTTT
j_call: TRBJ2-3
clone_size: many
d_call: TRBD2
v_call: TRBV7-2

cdr3_aa: CSVGGRTTDTQYF
cdr3_nt: TGCAGCGTTGGAGGACGGACCACAGATACGCAGTATTTT
j_call: TRBJ2-3
clone_size: -
d_call: -
v_call: TRBV29-1

cdr3_aa: CAISTAGGSYNEQFF
cdr3_nt: TGTGCCATCAGTACAGCGGGGGGCTCCTACAATGAGCAGTTCTTC
j_call: TRBJ2-1
clone_size: -
d_call: TRBD2
v_call: TRBV10-3

cdr3_aa: CASSGRTRGSPLHF
cdr3_nt: TGTGCCAGCAGCGGGAGGACTCGGGGGTCACCCCTCCACTTT
j_call: TRBJ1-6
clone_size: many
d_call: -
v_call: TRBV7-2

cdr3_aa: CSVEAGGDIQYF
cdr3_nt: TGCAGCGTTGAGGCAGGGGGAGACATTCAGTACTTC
j_call: TRBJ2-4
clone_size: many
d_call: TRBD1
v_call: TRBV29-1

cdr3_aa: CASTAMAGGYTF
cdr3_nt: TGTGCCAGCACCGCGATGGCAGGTGGCTACACCTTC
j_call: TRBJ1-2
clone_size: many
d_call: -
v_call: TRBV28

cdr3_aa: CASSQDPRRPGNTGELFF
cdr3_nt: TGCGCCAGCAGCCAAGATCCTAGAAGGCCGGGAAACACCGGGGAGCTGTTTTTT
j_call: TRBJ2-2
clone_size: few
d_call: -
v_call: TRBV4-1

cdr3_aa: CSARSSGGLGYEQYF
cdr3_nt: TGCAGTGCTAGGTCCAGCGGGGGGCTAGGATACGAGCAGTACTTC
j_call: TRBJ2-7
clone_size: -
d_call: TRBD2
v_call: TRBV20-1